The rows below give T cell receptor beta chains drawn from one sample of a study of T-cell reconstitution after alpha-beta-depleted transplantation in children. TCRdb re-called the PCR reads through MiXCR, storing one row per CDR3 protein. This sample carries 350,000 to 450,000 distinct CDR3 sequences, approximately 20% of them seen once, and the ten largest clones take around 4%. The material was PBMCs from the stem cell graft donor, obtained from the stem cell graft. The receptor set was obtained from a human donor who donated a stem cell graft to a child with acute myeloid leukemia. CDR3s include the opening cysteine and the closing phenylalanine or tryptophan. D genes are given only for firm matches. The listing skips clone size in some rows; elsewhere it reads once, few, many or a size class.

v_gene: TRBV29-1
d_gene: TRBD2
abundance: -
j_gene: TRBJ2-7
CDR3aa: CSVGGGSGRGYEQYF
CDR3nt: TGCAGCGTTGGAGGGGGGAGCGGGAGGGGCTACGAGCAGTACTTC

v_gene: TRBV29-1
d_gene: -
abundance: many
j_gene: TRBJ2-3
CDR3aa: CSVEPLGDTQYF
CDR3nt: TGCAGCGTTGAACCACTGGGAGATACGCAGTATTTT

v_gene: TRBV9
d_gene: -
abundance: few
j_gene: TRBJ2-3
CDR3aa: CASSDRGASTDTQYF
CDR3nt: TGTGCCAGCAGCGACCGGGGCGCTAGCACAGATACGCAGTATTTT

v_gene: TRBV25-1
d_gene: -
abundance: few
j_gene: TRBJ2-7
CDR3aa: CASSAVDGSYEQYF
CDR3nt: TGTGCCAGCAGTGCCGTGGACGGGTCCTACGAGCAGTACTTC

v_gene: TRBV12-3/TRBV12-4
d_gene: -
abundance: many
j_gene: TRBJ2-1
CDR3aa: CASSLRTSYNEQFF
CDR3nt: TGTGCCAGCAGTTTACGTACTTCCTACAATGAGCAGTTCTTC

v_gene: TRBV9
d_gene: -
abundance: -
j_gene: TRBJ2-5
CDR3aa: CASSLPQKPKLQETQYF
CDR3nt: TGTGCCAGCAGCTTGCCCCAGAAACCTAAACTCCAAGAGACCCAGTACTTC

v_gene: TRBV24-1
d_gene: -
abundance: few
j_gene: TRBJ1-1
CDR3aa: CATRRAENTEAFF
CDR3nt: TGTGCCACCAGGAGAGCAGAGAACACTGAAGCTTTCTTT

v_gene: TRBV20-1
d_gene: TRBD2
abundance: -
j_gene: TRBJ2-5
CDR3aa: CSASPGRQETQYF
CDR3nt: TGCAGTGCTAGTCCCGGGAGGCAAGAGACCCAGTACTTC

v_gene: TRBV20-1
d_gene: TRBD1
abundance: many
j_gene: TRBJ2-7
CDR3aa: CSAAGTGLYEQYF
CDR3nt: TGCAGTGCAGCCGGGACAGGGCTCTACGAGCAGTACTTC

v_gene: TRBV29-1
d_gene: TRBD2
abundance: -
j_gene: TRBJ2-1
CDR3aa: CSARLAGGYYNEQFF
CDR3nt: TGCAGCGCGCGACTAGCGGGAGGCTACTACAATGAGCAGTTCTTC

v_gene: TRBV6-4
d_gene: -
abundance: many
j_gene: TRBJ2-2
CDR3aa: CASSPAYTGELFF
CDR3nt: TGTGCCAGCAGTCCGGCTTACACCGGGGAGCTGTTTTTT

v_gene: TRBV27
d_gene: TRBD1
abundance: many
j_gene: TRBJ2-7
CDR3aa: CASSLGQGRGYEQYF
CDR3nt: TGTGCCAGCAGTCTAGGACAGGGGAGGGGGTACGAGCAGTACTTC

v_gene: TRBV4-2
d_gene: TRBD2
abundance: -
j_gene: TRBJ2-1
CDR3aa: CASSQEWSGRAYNEQFF
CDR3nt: TGTGCCAGCAGCCAAGAGTGGAGCGGGAGGGCCTACAATGAGCAGTTCTTC

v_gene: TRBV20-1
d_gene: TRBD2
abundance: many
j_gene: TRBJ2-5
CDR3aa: CSAATSAHQETQYF
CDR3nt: TGCAGTGCTGCGACTAGCGCCCACCAAGAGACCCAGTACTTC

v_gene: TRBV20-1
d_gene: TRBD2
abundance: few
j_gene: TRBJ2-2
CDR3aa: CSAAKTSGGTGELFF
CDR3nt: TGCAGTGCCGCGAAAACTAGCGGGGGGACCGGGGAGCTGTTTTTT

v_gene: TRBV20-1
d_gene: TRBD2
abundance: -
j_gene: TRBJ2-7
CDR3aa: CSARDLGSGSYEQYF
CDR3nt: TGCAGTGCTAGAGATCTAGGTAGCGGGAGCTACGAGCAGTACTTC

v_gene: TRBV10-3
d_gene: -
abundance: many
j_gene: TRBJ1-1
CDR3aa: CAISVEQNSNTEAFF
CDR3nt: TGTGCCATCAGTGTAGAACAGAACTCTAACACTGAAGCTTTCTTT

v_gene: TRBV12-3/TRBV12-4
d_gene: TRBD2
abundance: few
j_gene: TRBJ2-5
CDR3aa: CASSHGRAPQETQYF
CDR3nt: TGTGCCAGCAGTCACGGGAGGGCACCCCAAGAGACCCAGTACTTC

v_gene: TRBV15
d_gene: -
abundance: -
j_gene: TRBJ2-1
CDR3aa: CATSSDGRATEYNEQFF
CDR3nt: TGTGCCACCAGCAGTGATGGTAGGGCAACCGAATACAATGAGCAGTTCTTC

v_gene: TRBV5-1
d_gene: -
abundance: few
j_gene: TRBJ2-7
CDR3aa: CASSPGPDPNYEQYF
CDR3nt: TGCGCCAGCAGCCCTGGCCCGGACCCAAATTACGAGCAGTACTTC

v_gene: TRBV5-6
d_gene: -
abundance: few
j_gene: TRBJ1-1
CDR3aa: CASTTARGAEAFF
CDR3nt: TGTGCCAGCACCACCGCCAGGGGTGCTGAAGCTTTCTTT

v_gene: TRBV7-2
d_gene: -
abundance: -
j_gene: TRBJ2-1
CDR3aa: CASSLVSNSYNEQFF
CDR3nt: TGTGCCAGCAGCTTAGTGTCCAACTCCTACAATGAGCAGTTCTTC

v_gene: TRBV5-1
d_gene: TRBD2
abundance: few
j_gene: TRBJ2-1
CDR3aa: CASSTRGDNEQFF
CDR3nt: TGCGCCAGCAGCACCCGGGGGGACAATGAGCAGTTCTTC

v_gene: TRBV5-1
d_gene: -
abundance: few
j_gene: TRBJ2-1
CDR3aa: CASSEVREWAGINEQFF
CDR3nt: TGCGCCAGCAGCGAAGTTCGGGAGTGGGCGGGTATCAATGAGCAGTTCTTC

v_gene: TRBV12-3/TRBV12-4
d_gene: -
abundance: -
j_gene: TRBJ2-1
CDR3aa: CASSLGQGWSYNEQFF
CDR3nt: TGTGCCAGCAGTTTAGGGCAGGGTTGGTCCTACAATGAGCAGTTCTTC

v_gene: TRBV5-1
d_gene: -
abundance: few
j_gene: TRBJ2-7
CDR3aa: CASRPGTTHYEQYF
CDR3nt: TGCGCCAGCAGGCCCGGGACAACTCACTACGAGCAGTACTTC

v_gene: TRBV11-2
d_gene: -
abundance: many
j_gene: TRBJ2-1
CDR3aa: CASSLDRGGPRVFNEQFF
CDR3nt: TGTGCCAGCAGCTTAGATCGGGGCGGGCCCAGAGTTTTTAATGAGCAGTTCTTC

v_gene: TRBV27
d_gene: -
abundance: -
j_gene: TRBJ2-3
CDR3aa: CASSELSADTQYF
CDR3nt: TGTGCCAGCAGCGAATTATCTGCAGATACGCAGTATTTT

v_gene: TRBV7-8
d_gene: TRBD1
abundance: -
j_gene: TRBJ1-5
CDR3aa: CASSQGQDSQPQHF
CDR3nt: TGTGCCAGCAGCCAGGGACAGGATTCTCAGCCCCAGCATTTT

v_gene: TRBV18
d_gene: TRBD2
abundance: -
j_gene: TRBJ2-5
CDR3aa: CASSTATSGSAETQYF
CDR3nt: TGTGCCAGCTCAACCGCGACTAGCGGGAGTGCAGAGACCCAGTACTTC

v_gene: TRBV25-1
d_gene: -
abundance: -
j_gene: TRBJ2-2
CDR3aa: CASSEFGGVGTGELFF
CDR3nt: TGTGCCAGCAGTGAATTCGGGGGAGTTGGCACCGGGGAGCTGTTTTTT

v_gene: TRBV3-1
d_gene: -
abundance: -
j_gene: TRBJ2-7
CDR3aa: CASSQVKGRASYEQYF
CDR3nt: TGTGCCAGCAGCCAAGTTAAAGGCAGGGCGTCCTACGAGCAGTACTTC

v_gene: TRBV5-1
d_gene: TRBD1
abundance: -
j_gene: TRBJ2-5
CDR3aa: CASSLDRGLRETQYF
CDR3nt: TGCGCCAGCAGCTTGGACAGGGGGCTTAGAGAGACCCAGTACTTC

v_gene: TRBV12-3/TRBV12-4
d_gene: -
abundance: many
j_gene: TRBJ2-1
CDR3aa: CASSLRRSSSYNEQFF
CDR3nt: TGTGCCAGCAGTCTAAGACGGTCAAGCTCCTACAATGAGCAGTTCTTC

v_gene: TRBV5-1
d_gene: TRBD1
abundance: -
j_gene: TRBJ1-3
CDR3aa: CASSLGTGGSLSSGNTIYF
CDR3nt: TGCGCCAGCAGCTTGGGGACAGGGGGATCGTTGAGCTCTGGAAACACCATATATTTT

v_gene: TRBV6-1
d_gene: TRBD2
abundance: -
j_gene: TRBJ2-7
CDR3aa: CASSPGTSGFQRTYEQYF
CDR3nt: TGTGCCAGCAGTCCGGGGACTAGCGGGTTCCAAAGAACCTACGAGCAGTACTTC

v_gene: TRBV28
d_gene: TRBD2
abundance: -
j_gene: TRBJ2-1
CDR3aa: CASSFYLAGVNEQFF
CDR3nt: TGTGCCAGCAGTTTTTACCTAGCGGGAGTTAATGAGCAGTTCTTC

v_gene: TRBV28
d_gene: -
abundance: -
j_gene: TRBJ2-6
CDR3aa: CASSSLPGAGANVLTF
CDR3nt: TGTGCCAGCAGTTCTTTGCCCGGGGCGGGGGCCAACGTCCTGACTTTC

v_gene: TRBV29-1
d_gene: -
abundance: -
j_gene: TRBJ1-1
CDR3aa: CSVPGQANTEAFF
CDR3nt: TGCAGCGTCCCCGGGCAGGCGAACACTGAAGCTTTCTTT

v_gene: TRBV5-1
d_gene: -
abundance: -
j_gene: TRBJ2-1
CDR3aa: CASSLAKVQRNKQFF
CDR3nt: TGCGCCAGCAGCTTGGCCAAGGTACAGCGCAATAAGCAGTTCTTC

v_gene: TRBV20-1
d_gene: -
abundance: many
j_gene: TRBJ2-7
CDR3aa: CSATGPYEQYF
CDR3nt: TGCAGTGCTACTGGACCATACGAGCAGTACTTC

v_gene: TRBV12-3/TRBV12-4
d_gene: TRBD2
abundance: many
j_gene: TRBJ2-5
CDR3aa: CASRLAGGQETQYF
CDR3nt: TGTGCCAGCAGGCTAGCGGGAGGCCAAGAGACCCAGTACTTC

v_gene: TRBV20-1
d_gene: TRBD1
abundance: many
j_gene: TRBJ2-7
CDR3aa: CSARGQGVYEQYF
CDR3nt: TGCAGTGCTAGAGGACAGGGGGTCTACGAGCAGTACTTC

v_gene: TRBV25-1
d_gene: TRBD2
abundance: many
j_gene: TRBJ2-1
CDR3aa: CASSGAGGQISYNEQFF
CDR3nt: TGTGCCAGCAGTGGAGCGGGAGGGCAGATCTCCTACAATGAGCAGTTCTTC

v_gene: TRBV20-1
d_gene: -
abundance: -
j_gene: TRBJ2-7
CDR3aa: CSARDLSGFEQYF
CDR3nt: TGCAGTGCTAGAGATCTCTCTGGGTTCGAGCAGTACTTC

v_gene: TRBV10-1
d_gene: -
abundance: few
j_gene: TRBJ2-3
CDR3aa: CASSDRLVGTDTQYF
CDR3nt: TGCGCCAGCAGTGATCGACTAGTGGGTACAGATACGCAGTATTTT

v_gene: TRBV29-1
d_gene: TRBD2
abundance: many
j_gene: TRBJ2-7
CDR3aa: CSVGLARSYEQYF
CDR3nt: TGCAGCGTCGGACTAGCTAGGTCCTACGAGCAGTACTTC

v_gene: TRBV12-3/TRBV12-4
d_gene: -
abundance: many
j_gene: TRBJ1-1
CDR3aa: CASSLSGGGTEAFF
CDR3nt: TGTGCCAGCAGTTTGTCTGGGGGAGGCACTGAAGCTTTCTTT

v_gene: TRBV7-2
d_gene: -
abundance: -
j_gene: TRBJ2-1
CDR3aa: CASSLAYTRSSLRFF
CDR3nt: TGTGCCAGCAGCTTAGCGTATACTAGATCGAGCCTACGGTTCTTC

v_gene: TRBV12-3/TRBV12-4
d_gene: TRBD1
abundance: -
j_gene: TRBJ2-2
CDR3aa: CASSGTGSGELFF
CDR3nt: TGTGCCAGCAGTGGGACAGGGTCCGGGGAGCTGTTTTTT

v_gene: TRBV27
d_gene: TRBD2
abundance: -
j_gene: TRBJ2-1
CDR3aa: CASSPPGLAGGVSYNEQFF
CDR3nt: TGTGCCAGCAGCCCACCGGGACTAGCGGGAGGGGTCTCCTACAATGAGCAGTTCTTC